The entry that follows covers one T cell receptor beta chain sequence. With 6 bases removed from V and 4 bases from J, the gap between germline ends came to 8 bases. Germline CDR1 reads KGHDR; CDR2 reads SFDVKD. CDR3 length equals 13 residues. The data were obtained in a study of blood T cell repertoires in COVID-19. Sequenced by immunoSEQ multiplex PCR; TCRdb stores in-frame clones only, minus some. The data contain more than 95,000 clones, 75% to 90% of them singletons. The sequence was obtained from a human donor in a cohort sampled during active or convalescent COVID-19. Sequences were obtained from peripheral blood. V is TRBV24-1 and J is TRBJ2-2; unclear D gene. CDR3 region: CATSRRSTGELFF. CDR3 in DNA: TGTGCCACCAGTCGGAGAAGCACCGGGGAGCTGTTTTTT.